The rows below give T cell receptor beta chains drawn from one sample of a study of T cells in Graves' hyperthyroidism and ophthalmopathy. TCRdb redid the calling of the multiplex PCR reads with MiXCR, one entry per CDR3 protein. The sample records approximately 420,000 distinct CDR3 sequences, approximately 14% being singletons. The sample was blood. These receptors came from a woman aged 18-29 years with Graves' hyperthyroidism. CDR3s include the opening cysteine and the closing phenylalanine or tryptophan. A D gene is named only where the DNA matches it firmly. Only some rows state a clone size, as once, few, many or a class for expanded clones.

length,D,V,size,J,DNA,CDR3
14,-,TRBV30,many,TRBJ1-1,TGTGCCTGGAGTAGAGACAGACTAAACACTGAAGCTTTCTTT,CAWSRDRLNTEAFF
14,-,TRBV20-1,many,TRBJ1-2,TGCAGTGCTAGACTGATAGGCAGGGTGGATGGCTACACCTTC,CSARLIGRVDGYTF
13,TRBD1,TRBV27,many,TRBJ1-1,TGTGCCAGCAGAACCTACCAGGGGGCGGAAGCTTTCTTT,CASRTYQGAEAFF
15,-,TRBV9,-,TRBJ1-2,TGTGCCAGCACCCCCTCAGGTGCAGGGACCTATGGCTACACCTTC,CASTPSGAGTYGYTF
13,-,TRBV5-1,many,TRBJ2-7,TGCGCCACCTCCCGGGGCGTCGGCTACGAGCAGTACTTC,CATSRGVGYEQYF
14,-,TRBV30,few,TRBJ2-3,TGTGCCTGGTCCGGGGTACCTACCACAGATACGCAGTATTTT,CAWSGVPTTDTQYF
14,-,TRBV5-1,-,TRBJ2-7,TGTGCCAGCAGCCACGATCCCGGGCGTTACGAGCAGTACTTC,CASSHDPGRYEQYF
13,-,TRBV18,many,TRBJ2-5,TGTGCCAGCCTTGGATACGGCCAAGAGACCCAGTACTTC,CASLGYGQETQYF
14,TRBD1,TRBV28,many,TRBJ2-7,TGTGCCAGCAGTTCGGGACAGGGGAGCTACGAGCAGTACTTC,CASSSGQGSYEQYF
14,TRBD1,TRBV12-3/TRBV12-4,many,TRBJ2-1,TGTGCCAGCAGACCGGACAGGGGCAACAATGAGCAGTTCTTC,CASRPDRGNNEQFF
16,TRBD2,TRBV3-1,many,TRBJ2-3,TGTGCCAGCAGCTTACGACTAGCGGGAAGGACAGATACGCAGTATTTT,CASSLRLAGRTDTQYF
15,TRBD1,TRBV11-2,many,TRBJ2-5,TGTGCCAGCAGCTCTCCGGATACAGGGGCAGAGACCCAGTACTTC,CASSSPDTGAETQYF
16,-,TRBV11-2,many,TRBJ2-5,TGTGCCAGCAGCTCTGGGGGGGGCACTGTCGGGTTGGCCCAGTACTTC,CASSSGGGTVGLAQYF
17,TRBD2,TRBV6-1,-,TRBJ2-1,TGTGCCAGCAGACAAGAGATTAGCGGGGAGGCCGGGCATGAGCAGTTCTTC,CASRQEISGEAGHEQFF
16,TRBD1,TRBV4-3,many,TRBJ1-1,TGCGCCAGCAGCCAAGAACCGGGACAGGGGGGGACTGAAGCTTTCTTT,CASSQEPGQGGTEAFF
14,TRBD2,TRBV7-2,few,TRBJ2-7,TGTGCCAGCAGCTTAAACGGGGGGGCCTACGAGCAGTACTTC,CASSLNGGAYEQYF
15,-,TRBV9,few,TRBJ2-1,TGTGCCAGCAGCGTAGCTCCCGGTTCCTACAATGAGCAGTTCTTC,CASSVAPGSYNEQFF
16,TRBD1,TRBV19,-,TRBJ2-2,TGTGCCAGTAGTGCACCGGGACAGCTGAACACCGGGGAGCTGTTTTTT,CASSAPGQLNTGELFF
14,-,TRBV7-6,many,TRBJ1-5,TGTGCCAGCAGCTTAGAACAGGGCAATCAGCCCCAGCATTTT,CASSLEQGNQPQHF
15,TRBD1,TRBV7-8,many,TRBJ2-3,TGTGCCAGCAGCTTCAGGACAGGGGGGGCAGATACGCAGTATTTT,CASSFRTGGADTQYF
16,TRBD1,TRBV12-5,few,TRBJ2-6,TGTGCTAGTGGTTTTCACAGGGGACCCGGGTCCAACGTCCTGACTTTC,CASGFHRGPGSNVLTF
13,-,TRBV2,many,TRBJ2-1,TGTGCCAGCAGAGCACAGCCTAAGAATGAGCAGTTCTTC,CASRAQPKNEQFF
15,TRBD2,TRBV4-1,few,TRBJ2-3,TGCGCCAGCAGCCACACTAGCGGGAACACAGATACGCAGTATTTT,CASSHTSGNTDTQYF
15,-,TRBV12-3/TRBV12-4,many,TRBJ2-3,TGTGCCAGCAGTTTAGCTCGCTCCGGCACAGATACGCAGTATTTT,CASSLARSGTDTQYF